The clone carrying this TCR beta chain was seen more than once but under ten times. This record comes from a study of blood T cells in healthy people across ages. It was with a sample-barcoded 5' primer and a J-beta primer mix that a second PCR of about 7 to 12 cycles was run. Researchers report that a template-switch adaptor with 12 random nucleotides tagged each cDNA molecule. TCRdb analysed the 5' RACE reads with MiXCR anew, one entry per CDR3 protein. The sample lists 1.5 million to 2 million distinct CDR3 sequences; 25% to 30% were seen once. CDR3 length: 24 amino acids. CDR1 is MGHRA and CDR2 is YSYEKL in the germline V gene. Trimming took 0 bases from V and 0 from J; bases not matched to a gene: 19.

This clonotype originated in a woman in her twenties or thirties in good health. Material: blood. The rearrangement links TRBV4-1 to TRBJ2-5; 16 bases agree with TRBD2. CDR3 residues: CASSQDLLKSVPGLAGGYQETQYF. Written as DNA, the CDR3 is TGCGCCAGCAGCCAAGATTTGCTTAAGTCAGTCCCGGGACTAGCGGGAGGGTACCAAGAGACCCAGTACTTC.